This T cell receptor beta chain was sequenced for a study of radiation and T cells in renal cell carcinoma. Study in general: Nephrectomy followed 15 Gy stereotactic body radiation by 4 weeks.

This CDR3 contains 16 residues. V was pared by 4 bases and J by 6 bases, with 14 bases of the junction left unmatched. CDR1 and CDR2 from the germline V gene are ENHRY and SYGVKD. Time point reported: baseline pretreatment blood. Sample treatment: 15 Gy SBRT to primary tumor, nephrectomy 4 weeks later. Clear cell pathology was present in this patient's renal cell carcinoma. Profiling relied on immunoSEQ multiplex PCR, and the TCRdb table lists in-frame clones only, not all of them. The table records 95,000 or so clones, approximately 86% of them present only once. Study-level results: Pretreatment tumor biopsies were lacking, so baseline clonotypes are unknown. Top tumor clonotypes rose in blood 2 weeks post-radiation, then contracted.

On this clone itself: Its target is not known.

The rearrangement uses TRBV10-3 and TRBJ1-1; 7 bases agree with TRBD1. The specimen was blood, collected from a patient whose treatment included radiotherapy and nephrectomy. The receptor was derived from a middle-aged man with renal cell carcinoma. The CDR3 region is CAISATGRTLEAEAFF. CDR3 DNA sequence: TGTGCCATCAGTGCGACAGGGCGGACTCTCGAGGCTGAAGCTTTCTTT.